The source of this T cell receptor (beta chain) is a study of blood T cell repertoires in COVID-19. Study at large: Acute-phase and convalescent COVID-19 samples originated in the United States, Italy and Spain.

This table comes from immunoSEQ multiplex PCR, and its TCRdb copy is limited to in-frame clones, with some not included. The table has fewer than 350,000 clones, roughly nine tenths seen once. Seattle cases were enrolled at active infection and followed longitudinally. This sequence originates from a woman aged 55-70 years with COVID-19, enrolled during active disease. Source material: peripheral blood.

The CDR3 region is CASSPTSGDFYGYTF. CDR3 in DNA: TGTGCCAGCTCACCAACGTCAGGGGATTTCTATGGCTACACCTTC. The chain carries TRBV18 and TRBJ1-2; a weak D match, TRBD1 (6 bases). Trimming stripped 2 bases from V and 4 bases from J, with 14 bases between. This CDR3 comprises 15 residues. Germline CDR1 KGHSH, CDR2 LQKENI.